The 17 T cell receptor beta chains given below trace back to one sample, sequenced in a study of sequential checkpoint blockade in melanoma (dated by TCRdb to the late 2010s). Per the publication, the treatment or condition label means: randomized to nivolumab then ipilimumab (arm A) or the reverse (arm B). Receptors were amplified or captured by the immunoSEQ multiplex PCR assay. In TCRdb, the immuneACCESS table is reduced to in-frame sequences with V and J assigned. These tables do not hold every clone; where another copy was compared, an unresolved V gene accounts for under half, and the others remain unexplained. This sample gives approximately 3,000 clones in total; 17% of them show up just once. Together, the top ten hold just over 14% of the sample. The sample in question was tumor tissue (inferred from file names), obtained from a patient given nivolumab and ipilimumab in sequence. The receptors stem from a human donor with melanoma.

The gene calls are TRBV5-1 and TRBJ2-2; maybe TRBD1 (5 bases). CDR1 and CDR2 from the germline V gene are SGHRS and YFSETQ. The ends were cut back, 5 bases at V and 7 bases at J, with 15 bases in the middle. The CDR3 spans 14 residues. The CDR3 DNA follows: TGCGCCAGCAGTCAAGGGTCCCAGGGCGGGGAGCTGTTTTTT. Its translation: CASSQGSQGGELFF. Filled out from reference TRBV5-1 and TRBJ2-2, the complete variable domain reads KAGVTQTPRYLIKTRGQQVTLSCSPISGHRSVSWYQQTPGQGLQFLFEYFSETQRNKGNFPGRFSGRQFSNSRSEMNVSTLELGDSALYLCASSQGSQGGELFFGEGSRLTVL.

This clone has only a few counts. The chain combines TRBV25-1 with TRBJ2-6; no clear D gene. The CDR3 is 13 residues long. Trimming cost V 6 bases and J 0 bases, with 3 bases left between them. Germline assignment: CDR1 MGHDK and CDR2 SYGVNS. As DNA, the CDR3 is TGTGCCAGCAGCGGCTCTGGGGCCAACGTCCTGACTTTC. Amino acids: CASSGSGANVLTF.

The V gene is TRBV30, the J gene TRBJ2-1, with D possibly matching TRBD2 (6 bases). Per germline, CDR1 GTSNPN and CDR2 SVGIG (reference sequence). The CDR3 length is 12 residues. V was pared by 2 bases and J by 8 bases, with 10 bases between. CDR3 protein: CAWSKSGDEQFF. The CDR3 nucleotides read TGTGCCTGGAGTAAGTCGGGGGATGAGCAGTTCTTC. The whole variable domain, filled in from reference TRBV30 and TRBJ2-1, reads SQTIHQWPATLVQPVGSPLSLECTVEGTSNPNLYWYRQAAGRGLQLLFYSVGIGQISSEVPQNLSASRPQDRQFILSSKKLLLSDSGFYLCAWSKSGDEQFFGPGTRLTVL.

The chain recombines TRBV23-1 with TRBJ2-5; the match to TRBD2 covers 7 bases. TRBV23-1 is an open reading frame whose function is uncertain. The CDR3 totals 13 residues. J gave up 2 bases and V 6 bases, and 3 bases lay outside the gene matches. The CDR3 loop reads CASRSGGQETQYF. DNA of the CDR3: TGCGCCAGCAGATCGGGGGGACAAGAGACCCAGTACTTC.

The gene calls are TRBV18 and TRBJ2-4; D perhaps matches TRBD2 (6 bases). The V gene's germline CDR1 is KGHSH and CDR2 LQKENI. The CDR3 has 14 amino acids. The V gene lost 2 bases and the J gene lost 5 bases, with 10 bases spanning the gap. DNA of the CDR3: TGTGCCAGCTCACCATCGGAGGGAGAAAACATTCAGTACTTC. Its protein product is CASSPSEGENIQYF. Looking up the rest from reference TRBV18 and TRBJ2-4 gives the full variable domain: NAGVMQNPRHLVRRRGQEARLRCSPMKGHSHVYWYRQLPEEGLKFMVYLQKENIIDESGMPKERFSAEFPKEGPSILRIQQVVRGDSAAYFCASSPSEGENIQYFGAGTRLSVL.

By sample share, this clone is medium-sized. CDR3: CAIGGENEKLFF. The CDR3 coding sequence is TGTGCCATCGGGGGGGAAAATGAAAAACTGTTTTTT. This chain connects TRBV6-8 to TRBJ1-4; D might be TRBD1 (5 bases). The CDR3 loop spans 12 amino acids. V was pared by 10 bases and J by 5 bases, with 11 bases between. CDR1 MNHGY and CDR2 SAAAGT come from the germline V gene.

The rearrangement links TRBV18 to TRBJ1-2; 9 nucleotides align to TRBD1. Germline trimming cut 3 bases from V and 7 bases from J; bases unmatched to any gene: 9. Germline V gene sequence: CDR1 KGHSH, CDR2 LQKENI. The CDR3 runs to 15 residues. Here the CDR3 DNA reads TGTGCCAGCTCACCTTCGGGACAGGGAATGTCTGGCTACACCTTC. This gives the protein CASSPSGQGMSGYTF.

There are a few counts of this clone. V is TRBV14 and J is TRBJ1-1; the D is unclear. V lost 1 base and J 6 bases, leaving 6 bases between the germline ends. Per the germline V gene, CDR1 is SGHDN and CDR2 is FVKESK. The CDR3 has 12 residues. The CDR3 sequence is CASSQGTPEAFF. The CDR3 region has the DNA TGTGCCAGCAGCCAAGGGACTCCTGAAGCTTTCTTT.

The chain has TRBV19 and TRBJ2-7; D gene uncertain. The ends were cut back, 6 bases at V and 0 bases at J, with 12 bases in the middle. This CDR3 comprises 14 residues. Germline V gene data show CDR1 as LNHDA and CDR2 as SQIVND (reference sequence). This CDR3 is CASRSPGLSYEQYF. DNA for the CDR3: TGTGCCAGTAGGTCCCCAGGCCTCTCCTACGAGCAGTACTTC.

The chain has TRBV6-8 and TRBJ1-2; D remains unclear. The CDR3 covers 13 residues. Germline assignment: CDR1 MNHGY and CDR2 SAAAGT. Deletions cut 6 bases from V and 2 bases from J, with 10 bases between. The CDR3 here is CASRPGYNYGYTF. CDR3 nucleotides: TGTGCCAGCAGGCCTGGTTACAACTATGGCTACACCTTC.

This clone was recorded at least ten times. J is TRBJ1-1 and V is TRBV11-3, with D unclear. V was trimmed by 3 bases and J by 3 bases, leaving 17 bases between them. The CDR3 spans 16 residues. Germline V gives CDR1 SGHNT, CDR2 YENEEA. CDR3 in DNA: TGTGCCAGCAGCTTGGATTGGGCGCAAGGTCACACTGAAGCTTTCTTT. It yields the protein CASSLDWAQGHTEAFF. Together with reference TRBV11-3 and TRBJ1-1, the CDR3 gives the full variable domain: EAGVVQSPRYKIIEKKQPVAFWCNPISGHNTLYWYLQNLGQGPELLIRYENEEAVDDSQLPKDRFSAERLKGVDSTLKIQPAELGDSAVYLCASSLDWAQGHTEAFFGQGTRLTVV.

This clone was observed a few times. This sequence joins TRBV9 and TRBJ1-2; no definite D call. This CDR3 spans 15 amino acids. The germline gives CDR1 SGDLS, CDR2 YYNGEE. Trimming took 0 bases from V and 5 from J, leaving 14 bases between them. The CDR3 here is CASSVGSATIYGYTF. Here the CDR3 DNA reads TGTGCCAGCAGCGTAGGTTCAGCTACAATTTATGGCTACACCTTC. Full variable domain (missing parts from reference TRBV9 and TRBJ1-2): DSGVTQTPKHLITATGQRVTLRCSPRSGDLSVYWYQQSLDQGLQFLIQYYNGEERAKGNILERFSAQQFPDLHSELNLSSLELGDSALYFCASSVGSATIYGYTFGSGTRLTVV.

A few counts support this clone. The CDR3 reads CARTDNQPQHF. The CDR3 DNA reads TGTGCAAGGACAGACAATCAGCCCCAGCATTTT. The chain has TRBV6-7 and TRBJ1-5; D possibly corresponds to TRBD1 (6 bases). TRBV6-7 is noted as an ORF with a role that remains uncertain. CDR3 length equals 11 residues.

The CDR3 protein is CASSLGPSSGQPQHF. CDR3 in DNA: TGTGCCAGCAGCTTAGGGCCTTCCTCCGGTCAGCCCCAGCATTTT. The chain recombines TRBV11-3 with TRBJ1-5; D remains unclear. The germline V gene encodes CDR1 SGHNT and CDR2 YENEEA. The germline V and J ends were trimmed by 1 base and 6 bases, with 13 bases remaining between them. The CDR3 is 15 residues long.

This clone has a handful of counts. Additional DNA sequences in this sample encode the identical CDR3. The V gene is TRBV19, the J gene TRBJ2-7; perhaps TRBD1 as D (6 bases). Germline V gives CDR1 LNHDA, CDR2 SQIVND (reference sequence). This CDR3 has 13 residues. The V end was cut by 3 bases, the J end by 4 bases, with 10 bases between. The CDR3 region is CASSIQGRYEQYF. The CDR3 nucleotides are TGTGCCAGTAGTATCCAGGGGCGGTACGAGCAGTACTTC.

Written as DNA, the CDR3 is TGTGCCAGTAGTAGTACTAGCGGGGAATTGTCGTACGAGCAGTACTTC. Translated, it gives CASSSTSGELSYEQYF. The chain carries TRBV19 and TRBJ2-7; TRBD2 agrees at 10 bases. Germline CDR1 reads LNHDA; CDR2 reads SQIVND (reference sequence). The CDR3 sequence is 16 residues long. J gave up 4 bases and V 4 bases, and 10 bases lay outside the gene matches.

The chain carries TRBV9 and TRBJ2-5; 8 bases line up with TRBD2. V lost 5 bases and J lost 5; bases outside the gene matches: 5. Germline CDR1 reads SGDLS; CDR2 reads YYNGEE. This CDR3 contains 13 residues. CDR3 sequence reads: CASRGLALETQYF. The CDR3 nucleotides read TGTGCCAGCAGAGGACTAGCCTTGGAGACCCAGTACTTC.